This is a list of T cell receptor beta chains from one sample in a study of metastatic and nonmetastatic thyroid tumors. TCRdb re-called clones via MiXCR from the PCR reads. The table includes around 50,000 clones, roughly 23% detected once. Sequencing was performed on blood. The source is a male donor with papillary thyroid cancer or a benign thyroid nodule (not recorded which). Some clones in this sample may be carry-over from other donors' samples. Both conserved end residues are part of each CDR3. The D gene is left open where the match is weak. Clone size is stated in some rows and not others, as once, few, many or a class when expanded.

CDR3aa	CDR3nt	abundance	v_gene	j_gene	d_gene
CATSSRDRGNSGANVLTF	TGTGCCACCAGTAGCCGGGACAGGGGAAACTCTGGGGCCAACGTCCTGACTTTC	many	TRBV24-1	TRBJ2-6	TRBD1
CAWSVEGGLGAFF	TGTGCCTGGAGTGTAGAAGGGGGTTTGGGAGCTTTCTTT	many	TRBV30	TRBJ1-1	-
CASSLVGTENEKLFF	TGTGCCAGCAGCTTAGTCGGGACAGAGAATGAAAAACTGTTTTTT	-	TRBV11-2	TRBJ1-4	TRBD1
CASSYRPNYGYTF	TGCGCCAGCAGCTACAGGCCTAACTATGGCTACACCTTC	many	TRBV5-1	TRBJ1-2	-
CASSLNQGGRDTQYF	TGTGCCAGCAGCTTAAATCAGGGTGGGCGAGATACGCAGTATTTT	-	TRBV7-3	TRBJ2-3	-
CATQQDSSYEQYF	TGTGCCACACAACAGGACAGCTCCTACGAGCAGTACTTC	-	TRBV19	TRBJ2-7	-
CASSLNRGTQETQYF	TGTGCCAGCAGCTTGAACAGGGGAACGCAAGAGACCCAGTACTTC	many	TRBV11-2	TRBJ2-5	TRBD1
CSAREGGTRGNTIYF	TGCAGTGCTAGAGAAGGAGGGACGAGGGGAAACACCATATATTTT	-	TRBV20-1	TRBJ1-3	-
CASSHLDRQVREQFF	TGTGCCAGCAGTCACCTCGACAGGCAAGTTCGAGAGCAGTTCTTC	-	TRBV6-5	TRBJ2-1	-
CASSILEENTEAFF	TGTGCCAGCAGTATACTGGAGGAGAACACTGAAGCTTTCTTT	-	TRBV6-5	TRBJ1-1	-
CASSFGTGGPGNTIYF	TGTGCCAGCAGTTTTGGGACAGGGGGCCCTGGAAACACCATATATTTT	medium-sized	TRBV12-3/TRBV12-4	TRBJ1-3	TRBD1
CASRGTEAFF	TGTGCCAGCAGGGGAACTGAAGCTTTCTTT	many	TRBV2	TRBJ1-1	-
CASSLESPPYGYTF	TGTGCCAGCAGCTTAGAAAGCCCCCCTTATGGCTACACCTTC	-	TRBV7-2	TRBJ1-2	-
CASSQDGEAFF	TGTGCCAGCAGTCAAGACGGTGAAGCTTTCTTT	-	TRBV12-3/TRBV12-4	TRBJ1-1	-
CASRAPRPHTGVTEAFF	TGTGCCAGCAGGGCCCCCCGGCCCCATACAGGGGTCACTGAAGCTTTCTTT	few	TRBV6-2/TRBV6-3	TRBJ1-1	TRBD1
CASSYRDGVSPQHF	TGTGCCAGCAGCTACCGGGACGGTGTATCTCCACAGCATTTT	many	TRBV3-1	TRBJ1-5	-
CASSIELGGRLETQYF	TGTGCCAGTAGTATAGAATTAGGGGGACGATTAGAGACCCAGTACTTC	many	TRBV19	TRBJ2-5	-
CATSEAGLAGPYEQYF	TGTGCCACCAGTGAGGCGGGACTAGCGGGTCCCTACGAGCAGTACTTC	-	TRBV24-1	TRBJ2-7	TRBD2
CASSLGGGINGGLFF	TGTGCCAGCAGTCTGGGAGGGGGTATTAACGGGGGGCTGTTTTTT	-	TRBV27	TRBJ2-2	-
CASSQLSDTYSGNTIYF	TGCGCCAGCAGCCAACTATCGGACACTTACTCTGGAAACACCATATATTTT	many	TRBV4-1	TRBJ1-3	-
CASHRDSYEQYF	TGTGCCAGCCATCGGGACTCCTACGAGCAGTACTTC	many	TRBV28	TRBJ2-7	-
CASSDSGTGAETQYF	TGCGCCAGCAGTGATTCCGGGACAGGGGCCGAGACCCAGTACTTC	many	TRBV10-1	TRBJ2-5	TRBD1
CASGLGSSGRAGTQYF	TGTGCTAGTGGTTTGGGCTCCAGCGGGAGGGCTGGGACCCAGTACTTC	many	TRBV12-5	TRBJ2-5	TRBD2
CASSRGRYEQYF	TGTGCCAGCAGCCGGGGTAGGTACGAGCAGTACTTC	many	TRBV2	TRBJ2-7	-
CVSSRHRSGNQPQHF	TGTGTCAGTAGTCGCCACAGGTCTGGCAATCAGCCCCAGCATTTT	-	TRBV19	TRBJ1-5	-
CASSPSPSSYNEQFF	TGTGCCAGCAGTCCGAGCCCGAGCTCCTACAATGAGCAGTTCTTC	many	TRBV28	TRBJ2-1	-
CASSLGGSNSGNTIYF	TGCGCCAGCAGCTTGGGTGGCAGTAACTCTGGAAACACCATATATTTT	-	TRBV5-1	TRBJ1-3	-
CASSLDLAGYEQYF	TGCGCCAGCAGCTTGGATTTAGCGGGCTACGAGCAGTACTTC	medium-sized	TRBV5-1	TRBJ2-7	TRBD2